A selection of T cell receptor beta chains follows, all from one sample in a study of blood T cell repertoires in COVID-19. Using immunoSEQ multiplex PCR, the repertoire was profiled, and TCRdb retains in-frame clones only, with some absent. Of 200,000 to 300,000 clones listed, 70% to 85% are singletons. The source material was peripheral blood. These receptors were collected from a man aged 35-49 years who had recovered from COVID-19. The CDR3 runs from the conserved cysteine through the conserved F or W. The D gene is left open where the match is weak. Size tells how often a clone was seen (once, few, many) or the class of an expanded clone, and some rows leave it out.

J	D	size	V	CDR3	DNA
TRBJ1-1	NA	NA	TRBV18	CASSPLLERGTEAFF	TGTGCCAGCTCACCACTTCTCGAAAGGGGCACTGAAGCTTTCTTT
TRBJ2-2	NA	NA	TRBV4-2	CASRSYTGELFF	TGTGCCAGCCGTTCCTACACCGGGGAGCTGTTTTTT
TRBJ1-5	TRBD1	NA	TRBV19	CASSLAGGQGHQPQHF	TGTGCCAGTTCTCTGGCCGGGGGACAGGGCCATCAGCCCCAGCATTTT
TRBJ1-4	NA	NA	TRBV6-6	CASSRPVRGATNEKLFF	TGTGCCAGCAGTCGGCCGGTCCGGGGGGCAACTAATGAAAAACTGTTTTTT
TRBJ1-5	NA	NA	TRBV7-5	CVRSLTAGEGNQPQHF	TGTGTCAGAAGCTTAACGGCAGGGGAAGGTAATCAGCCCCAGCATTTT
TRBJ1-1	TRBD1	NA	TRBV3-1/TRBV3-2	CASSLRTGEGYTEAFF	TGTGCCAGCAGCCTCAGGACAGGGGAGGGCTACACTGAAGCTTTCTTT
TRBJ1-2	NA	NA	TRBV5-6	CASSRETRIFGGYTF	TGTGCCAGCAGCCGTGAGACTCGGATTTTCGGGGGCTACACCTTC
TRBJ2-2	NA	NA	TRBV7-2	CASSSDWNYGELFF	TGTGCCAGCAGCTCGGACTGGAACTACGGGGAGCTGTTTTTT
TRBJ2-1	NA	NA	TRBV13	CASSVSTQGYNEQFF	TGTGCCAGCAGCGTGTCGACCCAGGGGTACAATGAGCAGTTCTTC
TRBJ1-1	TRBD1	NA	TRBV5-4	CASKGQGLDTEAFF	TGTGCCAGCAAGGGACAGGGGCTGGACACTGAAGCTTTCTTT
TRBJ1-4	NA	NA	TRBV27	CASSSRLYEKLFF	TGTGCCAGCAGTTCTCGACTCTATGAAAAACTGTTTTTT
TRBJ1-2	NA	once	TRBV21-1	CASSLRSFYGYTF	TGTGCCAGCAGCCTCAGGTCTTTCTATGGCTACACCTTC
TRBJ1-1	TRBD1	NA	TRBV2	CASSRQGYTEAFF	TGTGCCAGCAGTCGACAGGGGTACACTGAAGCTTTCTTT
TRBJ1-3	NA	few	TRBV5-4	CASSLAGGGNTIYF	TGTGCCAGCAGCTTGGCGGGCGGGGGAAACACCATATATTTT
TRBJ2-5	TRBD1	NA	TRBV5-1	CASSAGINPGQGQETQYF	TGCGCCAGCAGCGCCGGAATTAATCCGGGACAGGGACAAGAGACCCAGTACTTC
TRBJ1-6	NA	NA	TRBV3-1/TRBV3-2	CASSQQGSSPLHF	TGTGCCAGCAGCCAACAGGGAAGTTCACCCCTCCACTTT
TRBJ1-1	NA	NA	TRBV10-3	CAISESETDTEAFF	TGTGCCATCAGTGAGTCGGAGACCGACACTGAAGCTTTCTTT
TRBJ2-2	TRBD2	NA	TRBV5-1	CASSLPLAGSTGELFF	TGCGCCAGCAGCTTGCCACTAGCGGGGTCCACCGGGGAGCTGTTTTTT
TRBJ1-3	NA	NA	TRBV5-1	CASSLSGGSGNTIYF	TGCGCCAGCAGCTTGTCGGGAGGTTCGGGAAACACCATATATTTT
TRBJ1-3	NA	once	TRBV5-5	CASSLEGFFGNTIYF	TGTGCCAGCAGCTTGGAGGGGTTCTTTGGAAACACCATATATTTT
TRBJ2-5	TRBD1	NA	TRBV7-2	CASSPGDREIQTQYF	TGTGCCAGCAGCCCCGGGGACAGGGAAATCCAGACCCAGTACTTC
TRBJ2-4	NA	NA	TRBV7-2	CASSLAARIQYF	TGTGCCAGCAGCTTAGCGGCCAGGATTCAGTACTTC
TRBJ1-6	NA	few	TRBV3-1/TRBV3-2	CASSQGGGRSYSPLHF	TGTGCCAGCAGCCAAGGGGGTGGGAGGTCATATTCACCCCTCCACTTT
TRBJ1-1	NA	NA	TRBV11-2	CASSLRRAGGTEAFF	TGTGCCAGCAGCTTAAGGAGGGCTGGGGGGACTGAAGCTTTCTTT